A selection of T cell receptor beta chains follows, all from one sample in a study of identical twins. TCRdb reprocessed the 5' RACE reads with MiXCR, giving one entry per CDR3 protein. The sample consists of around 550,000 distinct CDR3 sequences, 13% to 15% of them appearing once. This same sample was also part of a study on yellow fever vaccine responses in identical twins.

Sequenced: CD4+ T cells sorted from blood. All receptors derive from a woman between 18 and 29 years old in good health. CDR3s include the opening cysteine and the closing phenylalanine or tryptophan. A D gene is named only where the DNA matches it firmly. Rows give clone size only sometimes, using once, few, many, or a class for an expanded clone.

>TRBJ2-7|TRBV10-3|NA|TRBD1
CAISTGVEQYF
TGTGCCATCAGTACAGGGGTCGAGCAGTACTTC
>TRBJ2-1|TRBV6-5|few|TRBD2
CASSYSLAGVPYNEQFF
TGTGCCAGCAGTTACTCACTAGCGGGAGTTCCCTACAATGAGCAGTTCTTC
>TRBJ1-5|TRBV6-6|few|NA
CASSSTLAGNQPQHF
TGTGCCAGCAGCTCGACCCTTGCCGGCAATCAGCCCCAGCATTTT
>TRBJ2-2|TRBV28|NA|TRBD2
CASSPGLYPGELFF
TGTGCCAGCAGTCCGGGACTATATCCCGGGGAGCTGTTTTTT
>TRBJ2-2|TRBV20-1|few|TRBD2
CSAPTSGRGGELFF
TGCAGTGCGCCGACTAGCGGGAGAGGTGGGGAGCTGTTTTTT
>TRBJ1-1|TRBV2|NA|TRBD1
CASSETGQMNTEAFF
TGTGCCAGCAGTGAAACGGGACAGATGAACACTGAAGCTTTCTTT
>TRBJ2-2|TRBV11-2|few|TRBD1
CASSPHRGWSDTGELFF
TGTGCCAGCAGCCCGCACAGGGGTTGGTCCGACACCGGGGAGCTGTTTTTT
>TRBJ1-6|TRBV24-1|few|NA
CATSDFRGSPLHF
TGTGCCACCAGTGATTTCAGGGGATCACCCCTCCACTTT
>TRBJ2-3|TRBV20-1|NA|TRBD1
CSARAGGVDTQYF
TGCAGTGCTAGGGCAGGGGGCGTAGATACGCAGTATTTT
>TRBJ2-3|TRBV19|NA|NA
CASQRQVTDTQYF
TGTGCCAGCCAGCGACAGGTTACAGATACGCAGTATTTT
>TRBJ1-6|TRBV5-1|NA|NA
CASSLDEGYSPLHF
TGCGCCAGCAGCTTGGACGAGGGGTACTCACCCCTCCACTTT
>TRBJ1-3|TRBV6-5|few|TRBD1
CASSYSRGQGNTIYF
TGTGCCAGCAGTTACTCCAGGGGGCAGGGAAACACCATATATTTT
>TRBJ2-7|TRBV28|many|NA
CASSLPGPGAYEQYF
TGTGCCAGCAGTTTACCGGGACCGGGGGCCTACGAGCAGTACTTC
>TRBJ2-5|TRBV29-1|NA|NA
CSVHGFQETQYF
TGCAGCGTACACGGCTTTCAAGAGACCCAGTACTTC
>TRBJ2-3|TRBV29-1|many|TRBD2
CSVVAGSIGTQYF
TGCAGCGTTGTAGCGGGGAGCATTGGTACGCAGTATTTT
>TRBJ2-2|TRBV6-1|NA|NA
CASRTENTGELFF
TGTGCCAGCAGGACAGAGAACACCGGGGAGCTGTTTTTT